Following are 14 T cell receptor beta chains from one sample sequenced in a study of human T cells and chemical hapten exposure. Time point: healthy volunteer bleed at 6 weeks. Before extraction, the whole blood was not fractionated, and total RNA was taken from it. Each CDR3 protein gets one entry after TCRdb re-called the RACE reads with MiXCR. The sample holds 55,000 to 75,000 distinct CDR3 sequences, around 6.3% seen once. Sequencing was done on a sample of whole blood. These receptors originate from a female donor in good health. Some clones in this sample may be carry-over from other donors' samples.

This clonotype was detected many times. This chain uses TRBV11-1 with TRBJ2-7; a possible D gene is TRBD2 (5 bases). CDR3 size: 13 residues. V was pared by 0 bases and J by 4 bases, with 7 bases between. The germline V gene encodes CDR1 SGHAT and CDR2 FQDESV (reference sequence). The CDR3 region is CASSLAGAYEQYF. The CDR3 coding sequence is TGTGCCAGCAGCTTAGCGGGAGCTTACGAGCAGTACTTC.

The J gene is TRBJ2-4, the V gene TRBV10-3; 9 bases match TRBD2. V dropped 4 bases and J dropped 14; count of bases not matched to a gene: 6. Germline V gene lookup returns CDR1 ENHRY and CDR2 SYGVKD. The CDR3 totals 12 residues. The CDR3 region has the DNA TGTGCCATCAGTGTCGCTAGCGGGGACAAGTACTTC. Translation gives CAISVASGDKYF.

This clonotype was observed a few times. The CDR3 DNA reads as TGTGCCAGCAGTGAAGCCGCAGGGGGCCTGGAGACCCAGTACTTC. Translating it yields CASSEAAGGLETQYF. This chain links TRBV6-1 with TRBJ2-5; TRBD1 aligns across 8 bases. Germline V gives CDR1 MNHNS, CDR2 SASEGT. Losses at the gene ends were 0 bases for V and 5 bases for J; bases not matched to a gene: 5. This CDR3 has 15 residues.

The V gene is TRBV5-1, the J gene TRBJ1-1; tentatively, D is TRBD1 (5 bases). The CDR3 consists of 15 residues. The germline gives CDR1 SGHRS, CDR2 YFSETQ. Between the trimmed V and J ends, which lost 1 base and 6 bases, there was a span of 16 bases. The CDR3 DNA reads TGCGCCAGCAGCTTGTGGCAGGGAGGTCGCGCTGAAGCTTTCTTT. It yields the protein CASSLWQGGRAEAFF.

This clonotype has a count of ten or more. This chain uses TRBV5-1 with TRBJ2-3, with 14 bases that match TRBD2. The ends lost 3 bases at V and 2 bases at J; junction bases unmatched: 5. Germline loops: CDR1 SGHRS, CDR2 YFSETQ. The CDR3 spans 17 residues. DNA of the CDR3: TGCGCCAGCAGCTCCCAGGGACTAGCGGGAGCCACAGATACGCAGTATTTT. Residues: CASSSQGLAGATDTQYF.

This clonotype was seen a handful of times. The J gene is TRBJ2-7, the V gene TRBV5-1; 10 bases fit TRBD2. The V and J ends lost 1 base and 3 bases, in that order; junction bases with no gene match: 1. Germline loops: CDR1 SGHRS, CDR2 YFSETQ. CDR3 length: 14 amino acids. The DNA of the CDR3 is TGCGCCAGCAGCTTGAGCGGGAGGGACTACGAGCAGTACTTC. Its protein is CASSLSGRDYEQYF.

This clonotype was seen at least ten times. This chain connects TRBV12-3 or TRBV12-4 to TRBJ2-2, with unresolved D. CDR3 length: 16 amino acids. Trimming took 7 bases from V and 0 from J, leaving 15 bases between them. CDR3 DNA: TGTGCCAGCACCGACCAGGCTACCGCGAACACCGGGGAGCTGTTTTTT. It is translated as CASTDQATANTGELFF.

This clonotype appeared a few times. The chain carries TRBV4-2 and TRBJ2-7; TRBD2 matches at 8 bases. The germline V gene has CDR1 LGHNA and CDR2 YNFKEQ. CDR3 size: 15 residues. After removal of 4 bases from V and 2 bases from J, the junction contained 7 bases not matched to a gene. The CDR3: CASSPRSGSAYEQYF. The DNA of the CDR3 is TGTGCCAGCAGCCCCCGAAGCGGGAGTGCCTACGAGCAGTACTTC.

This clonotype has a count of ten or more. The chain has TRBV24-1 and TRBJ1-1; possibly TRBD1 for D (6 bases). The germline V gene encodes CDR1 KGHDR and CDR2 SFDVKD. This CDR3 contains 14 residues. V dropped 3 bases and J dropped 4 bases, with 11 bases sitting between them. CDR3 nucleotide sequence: TGTGCCACCAGTGATCCCAGGGGAGGCACTGAAGCTTTCTTT. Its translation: CATSDPRGGTEAFF.

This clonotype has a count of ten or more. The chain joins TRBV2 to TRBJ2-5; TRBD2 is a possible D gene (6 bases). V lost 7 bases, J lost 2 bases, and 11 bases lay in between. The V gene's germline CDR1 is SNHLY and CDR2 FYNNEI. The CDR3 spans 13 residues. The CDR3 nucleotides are TGTGCCAGCATGGGAGGATTTCAAGAGACCCAGTACTTC. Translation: CASMGGFQETQYF.

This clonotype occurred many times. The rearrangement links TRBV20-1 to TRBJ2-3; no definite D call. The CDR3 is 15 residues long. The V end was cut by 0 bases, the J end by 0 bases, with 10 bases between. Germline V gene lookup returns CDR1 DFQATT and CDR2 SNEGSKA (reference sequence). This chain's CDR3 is CSARDRIYSTDTQYF. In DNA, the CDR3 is TGCAGTGCTAGAGATCGAATTTATAGCACAGATACGCAGTATTTT.

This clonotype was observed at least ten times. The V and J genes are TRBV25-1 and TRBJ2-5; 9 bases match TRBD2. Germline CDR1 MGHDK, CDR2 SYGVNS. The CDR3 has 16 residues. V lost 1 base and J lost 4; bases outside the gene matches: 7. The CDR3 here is CASSEWTSANTETQYF. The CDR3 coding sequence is TGTGCCAGCAGTGAATGGACTAGCGCAAATACAGAGACCCAGTACTTC.

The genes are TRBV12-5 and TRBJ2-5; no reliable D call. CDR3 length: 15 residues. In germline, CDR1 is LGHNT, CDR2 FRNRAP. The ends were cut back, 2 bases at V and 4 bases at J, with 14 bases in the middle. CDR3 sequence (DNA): TGTGCTAGTGGTTTGATTCCCACTTGGGGAGAGACCCAGTACTTC. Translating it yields CASGLIPTWGETQYF.

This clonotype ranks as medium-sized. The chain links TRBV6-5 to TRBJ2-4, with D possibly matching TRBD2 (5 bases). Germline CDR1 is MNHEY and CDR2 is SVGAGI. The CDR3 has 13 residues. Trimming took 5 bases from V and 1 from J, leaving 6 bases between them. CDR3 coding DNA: TGTGCCAGCAGTCCGGGGGCCAAAAACATTCAGTACTTC. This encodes CASSPGAKNIQYF.